The entry below describes one T cell receptor (beta chain). This record belongs to a study of blood T cell repertoires in COVID-19. At the level of the study: Some COVID-19 samples were acute and others convalescent; all came from the United States, Italy and Spain. T cells, B-cell-depleted T cells, or PBMCs supplied cDNA or gDNA.

The CDR3 is 12 residues long. V lost 9 bases and J 3 bases, leaving 12 bases between the germline ends. The germline CDR1 and CDR2 sequences are SGHNT and YENEEA. Generated by immunoSEQ multiplex PCR, the TCRdb table keeps only in-frame clones and is missing some. The data hold 95,000 to 110,000 clones, with just over 90% observed a single time. The sample consisted of peripheral blood. The chain combines TRBV11-3 with TRBJ2-7, with D uncertain. The TCR sequence derives from a woman in her twenties or thirties with acute or convalescent COVID-19. CDR3 sequence reads: CASGNSGYEQYF. The CDR3 nucleotides are TGTGCCAGTGGAAACTCGGGCTACGAGCAGTACTTC.